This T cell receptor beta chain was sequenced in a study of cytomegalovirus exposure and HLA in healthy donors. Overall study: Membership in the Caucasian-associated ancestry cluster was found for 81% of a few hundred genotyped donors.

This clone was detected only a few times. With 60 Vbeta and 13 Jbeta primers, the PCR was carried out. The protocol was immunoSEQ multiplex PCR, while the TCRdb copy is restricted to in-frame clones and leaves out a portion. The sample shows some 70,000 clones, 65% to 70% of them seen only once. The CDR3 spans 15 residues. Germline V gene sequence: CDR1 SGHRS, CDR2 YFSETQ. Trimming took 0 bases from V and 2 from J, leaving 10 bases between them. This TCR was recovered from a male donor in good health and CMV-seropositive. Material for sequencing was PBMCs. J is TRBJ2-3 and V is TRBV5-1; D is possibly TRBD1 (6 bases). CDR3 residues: CASSLVQGTTDTQYF. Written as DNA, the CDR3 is TGCGCCAGCAGCTTGGTTCAGGGGACCACAGATACGCAGTATTTT.